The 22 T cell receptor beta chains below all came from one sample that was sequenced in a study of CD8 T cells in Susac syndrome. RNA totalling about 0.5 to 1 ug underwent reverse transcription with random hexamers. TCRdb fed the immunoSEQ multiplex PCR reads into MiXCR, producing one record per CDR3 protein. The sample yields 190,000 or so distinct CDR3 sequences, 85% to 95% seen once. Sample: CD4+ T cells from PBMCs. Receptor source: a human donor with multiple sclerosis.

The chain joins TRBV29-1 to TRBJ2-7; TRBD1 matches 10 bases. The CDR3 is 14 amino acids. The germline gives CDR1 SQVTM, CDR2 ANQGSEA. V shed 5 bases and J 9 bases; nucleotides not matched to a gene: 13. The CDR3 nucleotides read TGCAGCGTTTCCGGGACAGGGGCCATTATGGGGCAGTACTTC. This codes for CSVSGTGAIMGQYF.

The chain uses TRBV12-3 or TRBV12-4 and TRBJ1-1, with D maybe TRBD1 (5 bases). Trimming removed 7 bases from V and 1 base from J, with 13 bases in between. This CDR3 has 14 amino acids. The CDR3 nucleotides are TGTGCCAGCACCCTCGGGGCCCCGAACACTGAAGCTTTCTTT. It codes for CASTLGAPNTEAFF.

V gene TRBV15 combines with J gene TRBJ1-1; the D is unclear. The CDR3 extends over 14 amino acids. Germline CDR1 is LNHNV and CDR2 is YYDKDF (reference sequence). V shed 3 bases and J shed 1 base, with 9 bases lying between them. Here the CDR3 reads CATSRFGQNTEAFF. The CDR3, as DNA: TGTGCCACCAGCAGGTTCGGGCAGAACACTGAAGCTTTCTTT.

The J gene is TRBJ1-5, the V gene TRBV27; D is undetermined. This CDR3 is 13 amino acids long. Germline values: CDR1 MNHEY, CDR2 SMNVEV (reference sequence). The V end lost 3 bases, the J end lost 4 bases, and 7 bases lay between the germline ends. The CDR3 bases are TGTGCCAGCAGTTTCGTCACAAATCAGCCCCAGCATTTT. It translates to CASSFVTNQPQHF.

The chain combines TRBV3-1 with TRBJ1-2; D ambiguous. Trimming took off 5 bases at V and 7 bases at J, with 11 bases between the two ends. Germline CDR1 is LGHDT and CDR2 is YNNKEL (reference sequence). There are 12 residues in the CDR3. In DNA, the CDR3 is TGTGCCAGCAGCGATGCCTGGGGTGGCTACACCTTC. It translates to CASSDAWGGYTF.

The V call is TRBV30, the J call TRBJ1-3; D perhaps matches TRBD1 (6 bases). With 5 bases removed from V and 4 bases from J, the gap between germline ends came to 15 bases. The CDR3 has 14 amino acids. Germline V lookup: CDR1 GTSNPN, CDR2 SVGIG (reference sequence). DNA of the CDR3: TGTGCCTGGGATACAGGGCTGTCCGGAAACACCATATATTTT. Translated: CAWDTGLSGNTIYF.

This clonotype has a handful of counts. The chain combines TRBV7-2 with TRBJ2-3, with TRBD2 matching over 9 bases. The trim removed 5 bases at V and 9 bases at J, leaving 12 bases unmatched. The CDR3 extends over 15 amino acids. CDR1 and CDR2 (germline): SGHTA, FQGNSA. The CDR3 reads CASSTRTSVSGTQYF. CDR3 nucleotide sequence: TGTGCCAGCAGCACGAGGACTAGCGTTTCAGGGACGCAGTATTTT.

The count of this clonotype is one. CDR3 sequence reads: CSVEGSGGEQYV. CDR3 coding DNA: TGCAGCGTTGAAGGATCGGGCGGGGAGCAGTACGTC. The chain uses TRBV29-1 and TRBJ2-7; TRBD2 is a possible D gene (5 bases). The ends were cut back, 1 base at V and 7 bases at J, with 11 bases in the middle. The CDR3 runs 12 residues. Germline CDR1 is SQVTM and CDR2 is ANQGSEA.

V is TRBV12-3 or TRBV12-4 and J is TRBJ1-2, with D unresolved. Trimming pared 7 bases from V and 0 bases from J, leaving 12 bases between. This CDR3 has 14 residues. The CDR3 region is CASTADGANYGYTF. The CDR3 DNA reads TGTGCCAGCACTGCGGACGGAGCTAACTATGGCTACACCTTC.

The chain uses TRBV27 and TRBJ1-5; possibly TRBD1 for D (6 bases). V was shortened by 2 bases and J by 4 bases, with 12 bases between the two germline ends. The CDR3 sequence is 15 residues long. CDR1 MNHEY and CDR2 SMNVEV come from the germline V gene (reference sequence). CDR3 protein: CASSLGHRVNQPQHF. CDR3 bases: TGTGCCAGCAGTTTAGGTCACAGGGTTAATCAGCCCCAGCATTTT.

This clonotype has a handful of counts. CDR3 sequence reads: CAWRGSNTEAFF. The CDR3 nucleotides are TGTGCCTGGAGGGGCAGTAACACTGAAGCTTTCTTT. This chain uses TRBV30 with TRBJ1-1; D remains ambiguous. Trimming stripped 3 bases from V and 2 bases from J, with 7 bases between. The CDR3 length is 12 residues. Germline lookup yields CDR1 GTSNPN and CDR2 SVGIG (reference sequence).

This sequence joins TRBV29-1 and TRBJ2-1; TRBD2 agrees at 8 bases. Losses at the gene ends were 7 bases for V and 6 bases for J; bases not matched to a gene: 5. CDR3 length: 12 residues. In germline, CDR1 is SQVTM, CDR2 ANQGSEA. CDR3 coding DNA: TGCAGCGCCGGCGGGGGGACCAATGAGCAGTTCTTC. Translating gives CSAGGGTNEQFF.

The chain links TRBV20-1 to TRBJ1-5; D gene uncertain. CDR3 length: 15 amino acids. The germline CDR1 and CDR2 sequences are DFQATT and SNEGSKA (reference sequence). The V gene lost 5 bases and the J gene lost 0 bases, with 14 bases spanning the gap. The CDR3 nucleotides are TGCAGTGCTGTACCAGAAGTTTATAGCAATCAGCCCCAGCATTTT. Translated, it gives CSAVPEVYSNQPQHF.

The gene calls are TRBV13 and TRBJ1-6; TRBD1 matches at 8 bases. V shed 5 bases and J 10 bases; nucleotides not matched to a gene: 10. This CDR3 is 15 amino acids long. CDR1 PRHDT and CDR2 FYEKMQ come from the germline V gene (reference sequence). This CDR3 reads CASSLTGTGWSPLHF. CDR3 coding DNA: TGTGCCAGCAGCCTCACCGGGACAGGCTGGTCACCCCTCCACTTT.

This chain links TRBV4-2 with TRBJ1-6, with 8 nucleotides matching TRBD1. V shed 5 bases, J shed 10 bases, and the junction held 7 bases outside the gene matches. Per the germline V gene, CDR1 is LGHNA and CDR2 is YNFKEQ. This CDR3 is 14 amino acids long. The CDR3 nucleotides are TGTGCCAGCAGCAGAGACAGGGGAAGATCACCCCTCCACTTT. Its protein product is CASSRDRGRSPLHF.

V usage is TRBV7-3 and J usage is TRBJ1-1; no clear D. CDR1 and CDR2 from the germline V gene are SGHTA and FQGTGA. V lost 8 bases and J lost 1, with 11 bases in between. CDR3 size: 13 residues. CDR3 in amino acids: CASQDGRNTEAFF. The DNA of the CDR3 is TGTGCCAGCCAGGACGGGAGGAACACTGAAGCTTTCTTT.

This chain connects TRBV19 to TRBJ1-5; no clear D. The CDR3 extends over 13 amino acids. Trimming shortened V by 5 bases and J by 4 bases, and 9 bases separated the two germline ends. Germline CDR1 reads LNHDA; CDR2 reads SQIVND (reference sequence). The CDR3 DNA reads TGTGCCAGTAGTTCAAGGGAGAATCAGCCCCAGCATTTT. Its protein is CASSSRENQPQHF.

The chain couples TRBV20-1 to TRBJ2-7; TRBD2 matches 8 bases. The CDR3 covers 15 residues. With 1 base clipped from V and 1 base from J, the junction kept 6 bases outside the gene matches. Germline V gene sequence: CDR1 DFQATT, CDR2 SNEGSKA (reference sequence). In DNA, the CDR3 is TGCAGTGCTAGAGTCATGATAGCGGGATCCTACGAGCAGTACTTC. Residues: CSARVMIAGSYEQYF.

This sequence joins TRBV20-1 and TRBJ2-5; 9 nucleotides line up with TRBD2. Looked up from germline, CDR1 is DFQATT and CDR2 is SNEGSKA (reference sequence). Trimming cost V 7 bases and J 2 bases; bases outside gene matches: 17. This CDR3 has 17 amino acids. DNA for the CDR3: TGCAGTGTGAGGGGAGGTCTAGCGGGGAAATCACAAGAGACCCAGTACTTC. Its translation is CSVRGGLAGKSQETQYF.

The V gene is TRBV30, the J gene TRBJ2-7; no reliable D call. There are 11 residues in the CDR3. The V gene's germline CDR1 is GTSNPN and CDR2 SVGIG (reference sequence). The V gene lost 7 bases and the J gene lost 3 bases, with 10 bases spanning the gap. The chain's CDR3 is CASGLRYEQYF. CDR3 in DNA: TGTGCCTCGGGTCTGCGCTACGAGCAGTACTTC. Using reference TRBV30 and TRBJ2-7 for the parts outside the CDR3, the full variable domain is SQTIHQWPATLVQPVGSPLSLECTVEGTSNPNLYWYRQAAGRGLQLLFYSVGIGQISSEVPQNLSASRPQDRQFILSSKKLLLSDSGFYLCASGLRYEQYFGPGTRLTVT.

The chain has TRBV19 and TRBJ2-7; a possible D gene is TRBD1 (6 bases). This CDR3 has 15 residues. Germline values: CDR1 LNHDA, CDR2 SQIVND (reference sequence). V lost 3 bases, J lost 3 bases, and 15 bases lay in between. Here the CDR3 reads CASSMGTSYNYEQYF. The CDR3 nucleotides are TGTGCCAGTAGTATGGGGACAAGCTACAACTACGAGCAGTACTTC. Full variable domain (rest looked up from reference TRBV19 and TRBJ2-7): DGGITQSPKYLFRKEGQNVTLSCEQNLNHDAMYWYRQDPGQGLRLIYYSQIVNDFQKGDIAEGYSVSREKKESFPLTVTSAQKNPTAFYLCASSMGTSYNYEQYFGPGTRLTVT.

CDR3 bases: TGTGCCAGCACCTCTCGAGGGGGGGCGAAGAATGAGCAGTTCTTC. Translation gives CASTSRGGAKNEQFF. This chain joins TRBV3-1 and TRBJ2-1, with a tentative D call TRBD2 (7 bases). This CDR3 is built from 15 residues. V lost 7 bases to trimming and J lost 7 bases, with 20 bases between them. Germline CDR1 reads LGHDT; CDR2 reads YNNKEL (reference sequence).